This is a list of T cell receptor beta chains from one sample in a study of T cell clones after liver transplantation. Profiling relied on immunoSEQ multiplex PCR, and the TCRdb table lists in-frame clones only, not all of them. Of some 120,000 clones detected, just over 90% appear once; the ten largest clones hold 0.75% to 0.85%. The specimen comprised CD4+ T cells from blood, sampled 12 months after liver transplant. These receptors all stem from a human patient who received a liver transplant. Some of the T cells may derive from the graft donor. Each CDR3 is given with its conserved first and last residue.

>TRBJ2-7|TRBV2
CASSGSLQNEQYF
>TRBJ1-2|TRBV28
CASSVDRAYGYTF
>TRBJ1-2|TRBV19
CASSIELRRANGYTF
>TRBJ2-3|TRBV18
CASSPLPTGQGTDTQYF
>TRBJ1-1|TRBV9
CASSYGTATNTEAFF
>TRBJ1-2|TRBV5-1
CASSLGTANYGYTF
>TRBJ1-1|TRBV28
CASSPTGGAEAFF
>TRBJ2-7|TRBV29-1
CSVGKGLHEQYF
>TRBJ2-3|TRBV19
CASSIKGAGGGDTQYF
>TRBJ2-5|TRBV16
CASSPPQGSRETQYF
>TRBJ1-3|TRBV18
CASSPSGAASGNTIYF
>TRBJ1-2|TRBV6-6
CASSYSGQGGDGYTF
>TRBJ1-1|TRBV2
CASSGLGGTEAFF
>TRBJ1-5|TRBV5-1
CASSLWGRNNQPQHF
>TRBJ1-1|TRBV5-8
CASSLDGDTEAFF
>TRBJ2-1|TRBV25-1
CASRGYNEQFF
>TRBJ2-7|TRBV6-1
CACRGQSPYEQYF
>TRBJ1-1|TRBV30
CAREQGNTEAFF